This T cell receptor beta chain was found in a study of identical twins. As to this clonotype: At one end the junction does not follow the germline gene, possibly because of a read error.

TCRdb passed the 5' RACE reads through MiXCR, listing each CDR3 protein once. The data hold approximately 1.8 million distinct CDR3 sequences, with about 31% observed a single time. The CDR3 totals 16 residues. The germline V gene encodes CDR1 LNHNV and CDR2 YYDKDF (reference sequence). The genes are TRBV15 and TRBJ1-4; D unclear. This clonotype originated in a newborn girl in good health. Sequenced material: cord blood. The DNA for the CDR3 is TGTGCCGCCAGCAGAGATCGTGCCGCAACTAATGAAAAACTGTTTTTT. Translation: CAASRDRAATNEKLFF.